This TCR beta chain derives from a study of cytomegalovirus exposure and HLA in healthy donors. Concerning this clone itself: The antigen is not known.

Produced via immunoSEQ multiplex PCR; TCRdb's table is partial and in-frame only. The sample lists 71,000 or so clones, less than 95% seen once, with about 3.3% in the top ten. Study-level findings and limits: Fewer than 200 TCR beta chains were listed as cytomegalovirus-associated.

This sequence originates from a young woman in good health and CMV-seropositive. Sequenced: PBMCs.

CDR3 nucleotides: TGTGCCAGCAGCATGAGGGCGGCTAATGAAAAACTGTTTTTT. Translated: CASSMRAANEKLFF. The chain uses TRBV7-2 and TRBJ1-4; D gene unclear. The CDR3 is 14 amino acids. Germline V lookup: CDR1 SGHTA, CDR2 FQGNSA. V shed 5 bases and J shed 3 bases, with 10 bases lying between them. The full variable domain, its missing parts supplied by reference TRBV7-2 and TRBJ1-4, is GAGVSQSPSNKVTEKGKDVELRCDPISGHTALYWYRQSLGQGLEFLIYFQGNSAPDKSGLPSDRFSAERTGGSVSTLTIQRTQQEDSAVYLCASSMRAANEKLFFGSGTQLSVL.